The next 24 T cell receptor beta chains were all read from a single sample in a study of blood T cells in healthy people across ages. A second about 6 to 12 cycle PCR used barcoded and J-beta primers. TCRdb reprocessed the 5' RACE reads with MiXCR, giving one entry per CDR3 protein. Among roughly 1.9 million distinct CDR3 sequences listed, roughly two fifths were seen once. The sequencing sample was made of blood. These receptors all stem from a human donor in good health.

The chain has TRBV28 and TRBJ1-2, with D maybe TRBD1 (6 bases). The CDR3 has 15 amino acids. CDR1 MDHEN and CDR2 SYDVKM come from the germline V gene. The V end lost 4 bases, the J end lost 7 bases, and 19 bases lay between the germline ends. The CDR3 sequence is CASSSYGTGWGGYTF. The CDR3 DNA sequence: TGTGCCAGCAGTTCGTACGGCACAGGGTGGGGTGGCTACACCTTC.

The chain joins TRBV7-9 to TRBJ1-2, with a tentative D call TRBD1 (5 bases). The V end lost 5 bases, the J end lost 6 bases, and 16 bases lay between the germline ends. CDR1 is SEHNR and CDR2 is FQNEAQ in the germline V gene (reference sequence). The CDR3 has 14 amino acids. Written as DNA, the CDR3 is TGTGCCAGCAGCCTAGTAGGGGCAGGGAATGGCTACACCTTC. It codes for CASSLVGAGNGYTF.

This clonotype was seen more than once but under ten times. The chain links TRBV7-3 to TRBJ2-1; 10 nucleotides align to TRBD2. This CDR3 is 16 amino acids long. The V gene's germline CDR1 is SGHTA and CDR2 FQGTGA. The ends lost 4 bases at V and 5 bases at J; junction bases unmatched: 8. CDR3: CASSSRLAGGHNEQFF. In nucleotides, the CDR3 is TGTGCCAGCAGCTCGCGACTAGCGGGCGGCCACAATGAGCAGTTCTTC.

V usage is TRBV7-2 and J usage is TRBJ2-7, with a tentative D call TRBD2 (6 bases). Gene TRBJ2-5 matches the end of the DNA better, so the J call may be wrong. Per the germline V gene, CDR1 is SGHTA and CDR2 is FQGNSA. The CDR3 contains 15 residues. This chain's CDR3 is CASSLDSLARGTQYF. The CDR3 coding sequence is TGTGCCAGCAGCTTGGATTCCCTAGCGAGGGGGACCCAGTACTTC.

The CDR3 DNA follows: TGTGCCACCAGGTATAACAGGGGGTGTTCACCCCTCCACTTT. It encodes CATRYNRGCSPLHF. The V and J genes are TRBV28 and TRBJ1-6, with 8 bases lining up with TRBD1. Per germline, CDR1 MDHEN and CDR2 SYDVKM. The CDR3 sequence is 14 residues long. V gave up 10 bases and J gave up 9 bases; unmatched junction bases: 11.

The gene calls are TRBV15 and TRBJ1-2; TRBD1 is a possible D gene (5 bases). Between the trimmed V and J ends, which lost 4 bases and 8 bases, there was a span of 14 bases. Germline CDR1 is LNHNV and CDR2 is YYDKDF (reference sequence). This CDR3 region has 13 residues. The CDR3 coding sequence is TGTGCCACCAGCATCTCAAGACAGTACGGCTACACCTTC. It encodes CATSISRQYGYTF. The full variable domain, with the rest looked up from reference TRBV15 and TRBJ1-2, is DAMVIQNPRYQVTQFGKPVTLSCSQTLNHNVMYWYQQKSSQAPKLLFHYYDKDFNNEADTPDNFQSRRPNTSFCFLDIRSPGLGDTAMYLCATSISRQYGYTFGSGTRLTVV.

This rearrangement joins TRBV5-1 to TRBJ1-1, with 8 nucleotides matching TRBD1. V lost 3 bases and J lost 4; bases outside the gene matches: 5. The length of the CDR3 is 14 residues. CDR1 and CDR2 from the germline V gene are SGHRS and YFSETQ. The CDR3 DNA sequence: TGCGCCAGCAGCTCACAGGGGGGGAGCACTGAAGCTTTCTTT. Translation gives CASSSQGGSTEAFF. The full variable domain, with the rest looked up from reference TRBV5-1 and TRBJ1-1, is KAGVTQTPRYLIKTRGQQVTLSCSPISGHRSVSWYQQTPGQGLQFLFEYFSETQRNKGNFPGRFSGRQFSNSRSEMNVSTLELGDSALYLCASSSQGGSTEAFFGQGTRLTVV.

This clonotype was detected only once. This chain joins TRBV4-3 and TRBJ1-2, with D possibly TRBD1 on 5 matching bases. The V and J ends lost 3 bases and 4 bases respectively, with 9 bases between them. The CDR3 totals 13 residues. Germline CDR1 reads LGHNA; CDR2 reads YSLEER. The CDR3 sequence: CASSHHDSYGYTF. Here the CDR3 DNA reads TGCGCCAGCAGCCACCATGACAGCTATGGCTACACCTTC.

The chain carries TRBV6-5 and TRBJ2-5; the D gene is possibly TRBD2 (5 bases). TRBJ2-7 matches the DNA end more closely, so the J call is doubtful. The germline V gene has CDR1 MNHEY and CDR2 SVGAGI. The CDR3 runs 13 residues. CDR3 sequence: CASSYSASGEQYF. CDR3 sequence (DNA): TGTGCCAGCAGTTACTCGGCGAGCGGCGAGCAGTACTTC.

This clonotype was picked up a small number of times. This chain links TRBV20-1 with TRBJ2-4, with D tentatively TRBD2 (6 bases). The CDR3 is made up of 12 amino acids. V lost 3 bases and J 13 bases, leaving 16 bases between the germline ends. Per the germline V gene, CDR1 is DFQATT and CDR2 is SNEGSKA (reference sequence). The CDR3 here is CSARPSAYGQYF. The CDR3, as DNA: TGCAGTGCTAGGCCTAGCGCATACGGGCAGTACTTC.

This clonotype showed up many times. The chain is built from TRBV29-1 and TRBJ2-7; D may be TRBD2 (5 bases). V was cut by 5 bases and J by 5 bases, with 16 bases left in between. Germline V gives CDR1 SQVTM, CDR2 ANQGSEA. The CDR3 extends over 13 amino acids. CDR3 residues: CSVFWQAGNEQYF. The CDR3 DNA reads TGCAGCGTTTTCTGGCAGGCCGGGAACGAGCAGTACTTC.

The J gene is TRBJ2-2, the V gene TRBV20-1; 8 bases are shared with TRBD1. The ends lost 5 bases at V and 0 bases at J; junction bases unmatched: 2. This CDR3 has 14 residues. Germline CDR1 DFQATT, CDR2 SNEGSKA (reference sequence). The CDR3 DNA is TGCAGTGCTCTGGGACAGGCGAACACCGGGGAGCTGTTTTTT. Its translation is CSALGQANTGELFF.

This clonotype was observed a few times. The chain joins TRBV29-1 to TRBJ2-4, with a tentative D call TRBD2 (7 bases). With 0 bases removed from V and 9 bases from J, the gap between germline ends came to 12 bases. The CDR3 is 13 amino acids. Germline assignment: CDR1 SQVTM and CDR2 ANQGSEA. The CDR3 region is CSVEEGGDAIQYF. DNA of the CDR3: TGCAGCGTTGAAGAAGGGGGGGACGCCATTCAGTACTTC.

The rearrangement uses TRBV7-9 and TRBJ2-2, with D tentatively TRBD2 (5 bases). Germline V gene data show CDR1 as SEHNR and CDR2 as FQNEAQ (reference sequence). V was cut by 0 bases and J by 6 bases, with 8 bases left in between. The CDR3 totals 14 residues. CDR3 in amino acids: CASSLAERAGELFF. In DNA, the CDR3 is TGTGCCAGCAGCTTAGCAGAGAGGGCCGGGGAGCTGTTTTTT. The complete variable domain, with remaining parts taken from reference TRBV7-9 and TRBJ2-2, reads DTGVSQNPRHKITKRGQNVTFRCDPISEHNRLYWYRQTLGQGPEFLTYFQNEAQLEKSRLLSDRFSAERPKGSFSTLEIQRTEQGDSAMYLCASSLAERAGELFFGEGSRLTVL.

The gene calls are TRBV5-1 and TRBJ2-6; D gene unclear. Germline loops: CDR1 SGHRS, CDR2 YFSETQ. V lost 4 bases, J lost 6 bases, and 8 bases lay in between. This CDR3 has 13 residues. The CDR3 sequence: CASSHSQANVLTF. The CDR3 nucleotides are TGCGCCAGCAGCCATTCACAGGCCAACGTCCTGACTTTC.

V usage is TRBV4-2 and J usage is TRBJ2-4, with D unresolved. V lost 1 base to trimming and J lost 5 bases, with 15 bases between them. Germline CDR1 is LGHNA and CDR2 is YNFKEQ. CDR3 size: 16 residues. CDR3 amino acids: CASSQVFAAGENIQYF. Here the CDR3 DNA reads TGTGCCAGCAGCCAAGTCTTTGCGGCAGGCGAAAACATTCAGTACTTC.

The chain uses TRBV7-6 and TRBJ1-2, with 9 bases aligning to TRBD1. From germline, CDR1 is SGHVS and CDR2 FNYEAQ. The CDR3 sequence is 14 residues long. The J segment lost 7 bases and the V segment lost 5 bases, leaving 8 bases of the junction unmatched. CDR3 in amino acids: CASSTGQGPVGYTF. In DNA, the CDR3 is TGTGCCAGCAGCACTGGACAGGGGCCCGTTGGCTACACCTTC.

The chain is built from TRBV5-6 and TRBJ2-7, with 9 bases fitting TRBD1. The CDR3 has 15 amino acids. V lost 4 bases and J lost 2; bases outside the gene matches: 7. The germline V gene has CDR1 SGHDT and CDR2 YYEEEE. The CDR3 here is CASSTGTGTTYEQYF. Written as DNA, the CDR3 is TGTGCCAGCAGCACCGGGACAGGGACGACCTACGAGCAGTACTTC. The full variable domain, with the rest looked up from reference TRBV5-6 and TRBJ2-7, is DAGVTQSPTHLIKTRGQQVTLRCSPKSGHDTVSWYQQALGQGPQFIFQYYEEEERQRGNFPDRFSGHQFPNYSSELNVNALLLGDSALYLCASSTGTGTTYEQYFGPGTRLTVT.

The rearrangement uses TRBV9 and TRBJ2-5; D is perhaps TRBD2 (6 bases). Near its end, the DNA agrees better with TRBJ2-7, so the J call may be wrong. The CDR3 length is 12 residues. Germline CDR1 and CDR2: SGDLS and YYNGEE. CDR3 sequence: CASSVNGGEQYF. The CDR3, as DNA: TGTGCCAGCAGCGTTAACGGGGGCGAGCAGTACTTC.

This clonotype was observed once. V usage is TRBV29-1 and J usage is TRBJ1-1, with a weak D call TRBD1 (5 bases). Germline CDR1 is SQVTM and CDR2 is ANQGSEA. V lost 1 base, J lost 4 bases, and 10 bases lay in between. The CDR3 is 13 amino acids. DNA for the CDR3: TGCAGCGTTGAAGGGGGACTGAGCACTGAAGCTTTCTTT. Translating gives CSVEGGLSTEAFF. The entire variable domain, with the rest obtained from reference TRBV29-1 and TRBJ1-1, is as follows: SAVISQKPSRDICQRGTSLTIQCQVDSQVTMMFWYRQQPGQSLTLIATANQGSEATYESGFVIDKFPISRPNLTFSTLTVSNMSPEDSSIYLCSVEGGLSTEAFFGQGTRLTVV.

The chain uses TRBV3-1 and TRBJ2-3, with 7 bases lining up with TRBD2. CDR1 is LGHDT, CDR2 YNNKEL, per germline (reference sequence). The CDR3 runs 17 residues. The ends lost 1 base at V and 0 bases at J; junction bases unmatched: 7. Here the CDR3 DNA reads TGTGCCAGCAGCCAAGCGGCAAGCGGGGCTAGCACAGATACGCAGTATTTT. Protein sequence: CASSQAASGASTDTQYF.

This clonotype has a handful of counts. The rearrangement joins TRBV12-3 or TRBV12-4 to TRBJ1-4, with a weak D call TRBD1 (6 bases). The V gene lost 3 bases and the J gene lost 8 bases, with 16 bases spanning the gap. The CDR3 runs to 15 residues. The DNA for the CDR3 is TGTGCCAGCAGTTTCGTGGGACATAGGAACGAAAAACTGTTTTTT. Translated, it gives CASSFVGHRNEKLFF.

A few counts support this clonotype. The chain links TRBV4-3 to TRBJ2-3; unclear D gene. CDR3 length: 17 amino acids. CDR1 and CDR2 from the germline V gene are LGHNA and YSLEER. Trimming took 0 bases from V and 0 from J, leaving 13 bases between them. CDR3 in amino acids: CASSQDVVTDSTDTQYF. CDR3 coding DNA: TGCGCCAGCAGCCAAGATGTAGTAACAGATAGCACAGATACGCAGTATTTT.

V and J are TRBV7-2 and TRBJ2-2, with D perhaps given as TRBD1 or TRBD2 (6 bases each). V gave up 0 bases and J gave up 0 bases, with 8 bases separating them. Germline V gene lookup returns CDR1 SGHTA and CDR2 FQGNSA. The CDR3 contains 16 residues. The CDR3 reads CASSLAGGPNTGELFF. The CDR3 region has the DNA TGTGCCAGCAGCTTAGCGGGGGGCCCGAACACCGGGGAGCTGTTTTTT.